The rows below give T cell receptor beta chains drawn from one sample of a study of blood T cell repertoires in COVID-19. TCRdb keeps only in-frame clones here, not all; method: immunoSEQ multiplex PCR. The sample records over 120,000 clones, just over 85% being singletons. The sequencing sample was made of PBMCs or T cells enriched from blood (not recorded which). Receptors were obtained from a man aged 45-60 years who had recovered from COVID-19. Each CDR3 is given with its conserved first and last residue. A D gene is named only where the DNA matches it firmly. A clone size is listed for some rows: how often the clone was seen (once, few, many), or a class if it is expanded.

D gene	clone size	V gene	J gene	CDR3 DNA	CDR3 protein
NA	NA	TRBV7-2	TRBJ2-5	TGTGCCAGCAGCTTTCAAGGGGGAGAAGAGACCCAGTACTTC	CASSFQGGEETQYF
NA	once	TRBV6-2/TRBV6-3	TRBJ1-5	TGTGCCAGCAGCCGCGCGAAAAATCAGCCCCAGCATTTT	CASSRAKNQPQHF
NA	NA	TRBV15	TRBJ1-2	TGTGCCACCAGCAGAGAGGAGACGAGCGTTGGGGAGGGGTATGGCTACACCTTC	CATSREETSVGEGYGYTF
NA	NA	TRBV23-1	TRBJ1-2	TGCGCCAGCAGTCAAATCCGAAAACTGACACCTAACTATGGCTACACCTTC	CASSQIRKLTPNYGYTF
TRBD1	NA	TRBV20-1	TRBJ1-2	TGCAGTGCTAGTGGTAGGGGGCAGGGCTACACCTTC	CSASGRGQGYTF
NA	NA	TRBV6-2/TRBV6-3	TRBJ1-5	TGTGCCAGCAGTTACTCGAGTCAGCCCCAGCATTTT	CASSYSSQPQHF
TRBD2	NA	TRBV27	TRBJ2-7	TGTGCCAGCAGTCCGCGGACTAGCGGGAGGGCTTATCCTTACGAGCAGTACTTC	CASSPRTSGRAYPYEQYF
NA	NA	TRBV5-4	TRBJ2-2	TGTGCCAGCAGCTTGGCTTCGGGCGGGATCAGGGAGCTGTTTTTT	CASSLASGGIRELFF
TRBD1	NA	TRBV3-1/TRBV3-2	TRBJ1-6	TGTGCCAGCAGCCAAGCTGACAGGGATCATTCACCCCTCCACTTT	CASSQADRDHSPLHF
NA	NA	TRBV29-1	TRBJ1-1	TGCAGCGTAACCCAATTCCTGAGGAACACTGAAGCTTTCTTT	CSVTQFLRNTEAFF
TRBD2	NA	TRBV10-1	TRBJ2-5	TGCGCCACCTTAGCGGGGGGCCGAGAAGAGACCCAGTACTTC	CATLAGGREETQYF
TRBD1	NA	TRBV7-8	TRBJ2-3	TGTGCCAGCAGCCTGGACAGGGGATACGATACGCAGTATTTT	CASSLDRGYDTQYF
TRBD2	NA	TRBV30	TRBJ2-7	TGTGCCTGGAGTCCTATGCGGGAGGGGGGCGAGCAGTACTTC	CAWSPMREGGEQYF
TRBD2	NA	TRBV7-8	TRBJ2-2	TGTGCCAGCAGCCCACCCCAGCGGGGACGGGAGCTGTTTTTT	CASSPPQRGRELFF
TRBD2	NA	TRBV29-1	TRBJ2-3	TGCAGCGTTGCCGGAGGGACTAGCGGAGTCAGCACAGATACGCAGTATTTT	CSVAGGTSGVSTDTQYF
NA	NA	TRBV6-6	TRBJ2-7	TGTGCCAGCAGTTACTTGGGCTGGAACTACGAGCAGTACTTC	CASSYLGWNYEQYF
NA	NA	TRBV11-3	TRBJ1-1	TGTGCCAGCAGCCGAGACAGGTGGAACACTGAAGCTTTCTTT	CASSRDRWNTEAFF
TRBD1	NA	TRBV4-3	TRBJ2-1	TGCGCCAGCAGCCAAGGCGTAGGGACAGGCATCACCAATGAGCAGTTCTTC	CASSQGVGTGITNEQFF
TRBD2	once	TRBV7-2	TRBJ2-2	TGTGCCAGCAGCCTTAGCGGGAGTCGGGACACCGGGGAGCTGTTTTTT	CASSLSGSRDTGELFF
NA	NA	TRBV30	TRBJ2-5	TGTGCCTGGAGGGATCGGGGTTCCGGAGAGACCCAGTACTTC	CAWRDRGSGETQYF
TRBD1	NA	TRBV28	TRBJ1-2	TGTGCCAGCAGGGCCGGGACAGAATACTTCTATGGCTACACCTTC	CASRAGTEYFYGYTF